The clone carrying this TCR beta chain was detected a few times. The antigen remains unidentified. The data originate from a study of CD8 T cells in ankylosing spondylitis. Study-level findings and limits: Ankylosing spondylitis blood seemed to carry a telltale TCR beta motif made of eight or nine highly homologous variants.

The V and J ends lost 4 bases and 0 bases respectively, with 11 bases between them. The CDR3 runs to 15 residues. Germline values: CDR1 SGHTA, CDR2 FQGNSA. A single record per CDR3 protein comes from TCRdb applying MiXCR to the 5' RACE reads. The sample contains around 770,000 distinct CDR3 sequences, approximately 12% of which appear only once. The sequenced sample was blood, either unsorted or a sorted T cell fraction (not recorded which). V and J are TRBV7-2 and TRBJ2-3; a possible D gene is TRBD2 (6 bases). This TCR came from a male donor with ankylosing spondylitis. CDR3 coding DNA: TGTGCCAGCAGCTCGGCAAGCGGGAGCACAGATACGCAGTATTTT. Translated, it gives CASSSASGSTDTQYF.